The present T cell receptor beta chain was sequenced within a study of blood T cell repertoires in COVID-19. Produced via immunoSEQ multiplex PCR; TCRdb's table is partial and in-frame only. The table lists 52,000 or so clones, 90% of them singletons. The CDR3 is made up of 16 amino acids. Germline V gene sequence: CDR1 SGHRS, CDR2 YFSETQ. J gave up 7 bases and V 4 bases, and 8 bases lay outside the gene matches. The receptor comes from a woman of 80 years or more with acute or convalescent COVID-19. The specimen sequenced was peripheral blood. The rearrangement links TRBV5-1 to TRBJ1-4, with 12 bases aligning to TRBD1. CDR3 in amino acids: CASSHSGTGGGEKLFF. For the CDR3, the DNA is TGCGCCAGCAGCCACTCCGGGACAGGGGGCGGTGAAAAACTGTTTTTT.